What follows are 30 T cell receptor beta chains derived from one specimen sequenced in a study of vaccination effects on CD4 cells after COVID-19. ViraFEST assay sequencing came after antigen-specific CD4+ T cells were expanded with viral peptide pools. With roughly 9 days of culture completed, CD4+ T cells were isolated. Participants received two doses of either the BNT162b2 or mRNA-1273 vaccine. For these TCRs, the target antigens are not known. TCRdb's table, derived via immunoSEQ multiplex PCR, lists solely in-frame clones and lacks some. The sample includes 28,000 or so clones, under 90% of them seen just once. Material: CD4+ T cells from PBMCs cultured with HCoV-NL63 spike peptides, obtained after COVID-19 vaccination. The receptor source for this set is a human donor who received a COVID-19 vaccine. Some clones in this sample may be carry-over from other donors' samples.

V usage is TRBV11-2 and J usage is TRBJ1-4, with 7 bases aligning to TRBD1. This CDR3 has 14 amino acids. J lost 5 bases, V lost 5 bases, and 5 bases had no gene match. CDR1 is SGHAT and CDR2 is FQNNGV in the germline V gene. CDR3 amino acids: CASSRGQLNEKLFF. The CDR3 DNA reads as TGTGCCAGCAGCAGGGGACAGCTAAATGAAAAACTGTTTTTT.

The rearrangement links TRBV10-2 to TRBJ2-2; the D call may be TRBD1 or TRBD2 (6 bases each). The V gene lost 1 base and the J gene lost 6 bases, with 12 bases spanning the gap. This CDR3 is 15 amino acids long. Germline V gene data show CDR1 as WSHSY and CDR2 as SAAADI. The CDR3 nucleotides are TGCGCCAGCAGTGAGTGGGGGGCGCCAGCCGGGGAGCTGTTTTTT. Encoded protein: CASSEWGAPAGELFF.

The chain carries TRBV6-2 or TRBV6-3 and TRBJ2-5; D ambiguous. Trimming shortened V by 2 bases and J by 4 bases, and 8 bases separated the two germline ends. Per germline, CDR1 MNHEY and CDR2 SVGEGT. This CDR3 region has 13 residues. The CDR3 DNA is TGTGCCAGCAGTTACGTGATGGTAGAGACCCAGTACTTC. Protein sequence: CASSYVMVETQYF.

This chain links TRBV12-3 or TRBV12-4 with TRBJ1-1; D might be TRBD1 (5 bases). CDR3 length equals 12 residues. The V and J ends lost 4 bases and 11 bases respectively, with 14 bases between them. The CDR3: CASSSLGERAFF. CDR3 bases: TGTGCCAGCAGTTCCCTGGGGGAGCGGGCTTTCTTT.

With respect to this clone: Other DNA sequences in this sample translate to the same CDR3. The chain is built from TRBV18 and TRBJ2-3; unclear D gene. The CDR3 runs 14 residues. Germline lookup yields CDR1 KGHSH and CDR2 LQKENI. V was pared by 0 bases and J by 0 bases, with 4 bases between. The CDR3 sequence: CASSPPSSTDTQYF. The CDR3 DNA is TGTGCCAGCTCACCACCGTCTAGCACAGATACGCAGTATTTT.

The V and J genes are TRBV27 and TRBJ2-7, with a tentative D call TRBD1 (5 bases). The germline V gene encodes CDR1 MNHEY and CDR2 SMNVEV (reference sequence). The V gene lost 6 bases and the J gene lost 2 bases, with 14 bases spanning the gap. The CDR3 has 14 amino acids. The CDR3 spells CASRLNGAAYEQYV. The CDR3 DNA reads TGTGCCAGCAGATTAAATGGGGCGGCCTACGAGCAGTACGTC.

This clone was counted between two and nine times. CDR3 region: CASSKGQGNTEAFF. CDR3 in DNA: TGTGCCAGTAGTAAGGGACAGGGAAACACTGAAGCTTTCTTT. The chain recombines TRBV19 with TRBJ1-1, with 9 bases fitting TRBD1. Germline V gene data show CDR1 as LNHDA and CDR2 as SQIVND (reference sequence). CDR3 length: 14 residues. The V segment lost 4 bases and the J segment 2 bases; nucleotides outside the gene matches: 2. Using reference TRBV19 and TRBJ1-1 for the parts outside the CDR3, the full variable domain is DGGITQSPKYLFRKEGQNVTLSCEQNLNHDAMYWYRQDPGQGLRLIYYSQIVNDFQKGDIAEGYSVSREKKESFPLTVTSAQKNPTAFYLCASSKGQGNTEAFFGQGTRLTVV.

The gene calls are TRBV7-2 and TRBJ2-5; possibly TRBD2 for D (5 bases). This CDR3 is built from 13 residues. Looked up from germline, CDR1 is SGHTA and CDR2 is FQGNSA. Trimming stripped 6 bases from V and 4 bases from J, with 12 bases between. The CDR3 protein is CASSPRGAETQYF. The CDR3 DNA reads TGTGCCAGCAGTCCCCGGGGTGCAGAGACCCAGTACTTC.

The chain couples TRBV2 to TRBJ1-1, with D possibly being TRBD1 (5 bases). V dropped 5 bases and J dropped 4 bases, with 17 bases sitting between them. The CDR3 spans 15 residues. The germline CDR1 and CDR2 sequences are SNHLY and FYNNEI. The CDR3 reads CASSLSRESGTEAFF. The CDR3 DNA follows: TGTGCCAGCAGTTTAAGCAGGGAAAGCGGCACTGAAGCTTTCTTT.

The chain couples TRBV9 to TRBJ1-2; TRBD1 agrees at 7 bases. CDR3 length: 14 residues. CDR1 is SGDLS and CDR2 is YYNGEE in the germline V gene. V lost 0 bases and J lost 3; bases outside the gene matches: 2. The CDR3 spells CASSVDRGDYGYTF. The CDR3 nucleotides are TGTGCCAGCAGCGTAGACAGGGGTGACTATGGCTACACCTTC.

The rearrangement joins TRBV4-1 to TRBJ2-3; 9 positions agree with TRBD2. This CDR3 contains 14 residues. Germline assignment: CDR1 MGHRA and CDR2 YSYEKL. After removal of 1 base from V and 4 bases from J, the junction contained 0 bases not matched to a gene. Here the CDR3 reads CASSQGLAADTQYF. DNA for the CDR3: TGCGCCAGCAGCCAAGGACTAGCGGCAGATACGCAGTATTTT.

The chain uses TRBV6-5 and TRBJ1-4, with 7 bases that match TRBD1. V lost 5 bases to trimming and J lost 8 bases; unmatched junction nucleotides: 2. The germline V gene encodes CDR1 MNHEY and CDR2 SVGAGI. CDR3 size: 12 residues. DNA of the CDR3: TGTGCCAGCAGTCGACAGGGCGAAAAACTGTTTTTT. It translates to CASSRQGEKLFF.

Details on this clone: A junction end diverges from the germline sequence, so it may reflect a read error. The V and J genes are TRBV7-3 and TRBJ1-6; 7 bases align to TRBD1. The CDR3 covers 14 residues. Germline-derived CDR1 and CDR2 are SGHTA and FQGTGA. The CDR3 spells CASSLTGWDSPPHF. The DNA of the CDR3 is TGTGCCAGCAGCTTGACAGGGTGGGATTCACCCCCCCACTTT.

This clone occurred a few times. V usage is TRBV30 and J usage is TRBJ2-2; possible D gene TRBD1, 5 bases. Trimming shortened V by 1 base and J by 5 bases, and 11 bases separated the two germline ends. CDR1 GTSNPN and CDR2 SVGIG come from the germline V gene (reference sequence). CDR3 length equals 14 residues. The CDR3 DNA reads TGTGCCTGGAGTGAGACAGCCGGTACCGGGGAGCTGTTTTTT. Its protein is CAWSETAGTGELFF.

J is TRBJ2-3 and V is TRBV29-1; tentatively, D is TRBD1 (6 bases). CDR1 SQVTM and CDR2 ANQGSEA come from the germline V gene. V dropped 4 bases and J dropped 2 bases, with 13 bases sitting between them. The CDR3 extends over 14 amino acids. CDR3 DNA: TGCAGCGTTGTAGGCAGGGGCCTCACAGATACGCAGTATTTT. It is translated as CSVVGRGLTDTQYF.

The V and J genes are TRBV2 and TRBJ1-5; no clear D gene. V was cut by 7 bases and J by 9 bases, with 22 bases left in between. Per the germline V gene, CDR1 is SNHLY and CDR2 is FYNNEI. The CDR3 consists of 15 residues. The CDR3 sequence is CASTEDPPSIRPQHF. The CDR3 region has the DNA TGTGCCAGCACGGAGGACCCCCCGTCGATTAGGCCCCAGCATTTT. Filled out from reference TRBV2 and TRBJ1-5, the complete variable domain reads EPEVTQTPSHQVTQMGQEVILRCVPISNHLYFYWYRQILGQKVEFLVSFYNNEISEKSEIFDDQFSVERPDGSNFTLKIRSTKLEDSAMYFCASTEDPPSIRPQHFGDGTRLSIL.

This clone was detected only a few times. The V call is TRBV27, the J call TRBJ2-2, with 9 bases aligning to TRBD1. Germline trimming cut 0 bases from V and 2 bases from J; bases unmatched to any gene: 1. Germline values: CDR1 MNHEY, CDR2 SMNVEV (reference sequence). The CDR3 runs to 16 residues. The CDR3: CASSLSGQGNTGELFF. The CDR3 nucleotides read TGTGCCAGCAGTTTATCGGGACAGGGTAACACCGGGGAGCTGTTTTTT.

This clone was picked up a small number of times. This chain connects TRBV9 to TRBJ2-2, with 7 nucleotides matching TRBD1. This CDR3 region has 15 residues. The V gene's germline CDR1 is SGDLS and CDR2 YYNGEE. V shed 4 bases, J shed 4 bases, and the junction held 7 bases outside the gene matches. CDR3 region: CASSPQGDSTGELFF. The CDR3 region has the DNA TGTGCCAGCAGCCCCCAGGGGGACAGCACCGGGGAGCTGTTTTTT. The complete variable domain, with remaining parts taken from reference TRBV9 and TRBJ2-2, reads DSGVTQTPKHLITATGQRVTLRCSPRSGDLSVYWYQQSLDQGLQFLIQYYNGEERAKGNILERFSAQQFPDLHSELNLSSLELGDSALYFCASSPQGDSTGELFFGEGSRLTVL.

The rearrangement joins TRBV15 to TRBJ2-3; unclear D gene. Germline V gene data show CDR1 as LNHNV and CDR2 as YYDKDF (reference sequence). The V end lost 0 bases, the J end lost 1 base, and 5 bases lay between the germline ends. The CDR3 is made up of 14 amino acids. CDR3 nucleotide sequence: TGTGCCACCAGCAGAGATTGGGGCACAGATACGCAGTATTTT. This encodes CATSRDWGTDTQYF.

The rearrangement links TRBV30 to TRBJ1-2; TRBD1 is a possible D gene (5 bases). The CDR3 loop spans 13 amino acids. The germline V and J ends were trimmed by 7 bases and 1 base, with 13 bases remaining between them. Per germline, CDR1 GTSNPN and CDR2 SVGIG (reference sequence). DNA for the CDR3: TGTGCCTCTAATAGACAGAGTAACTATGGCTACACCTTC. It yields the protein CASNRQSNYGYTF.

The chain recombines TRBV6-6 with TRBJ2-2; TRBD1 is a possible D gene (6 bases). The germline V gene has CDR1 MNHNY and CDR2 SVGAGI (reference sequence). Trimming removed 6 bases at V and 6 bases at J, with 11 bases between. This CDR3 is 13 amino acids long. The CDR3 sequence is CASSRGQSGELFF. CDR3 DNA sequence: TGTGCCAGCAGCCGCGGACAGTCCGGGGAGCTGTTTTTT.

V and J are TRBV6-5 and TRBJ2-1, with no clear D. The germline V and J ends were trimmed by 0 bases and 8 bases, with 5 bases remaining between them. Germline CDR1 reads MNHEY; CDR2 reads SVGAGI. The CDR3 runs to 12 residues. The CDR3, as DNA: TGTGCCAGCAGTTACTCCCGGGATGAGCAGTTCTTC. This translates into CASSYSRDEQFF.

The chain is built from TRBV5-1 and TRBJ2-5, with TRBD1 matching 8 bases. The CDR3 totals 14 residues. V shed 3 bases, J shed 2 bases, and the junction held 3 bases outside the gene matches. CDR1 is SGHRS and CDR2 is YFSETQ in the germline V gene. The DNA of the CDR3 is TGCGCCAGCAGCTCAGGACAGGGACAAGAGACCCAGTACTTC. Translating it yields CASSSGQGQETQYF. The variable domain in full, completed from reference TRBV5-1 and TRBJ2-5, reads KAGVTQTPRYLIKTRGQQVTLSCSPISGHRSVSWYQQTPGQGLQFLFEYFSETQRNKGNFPGRFSGRQFSNSRSEMNVSTLELGDSALYLCASSSGQGQETQYFGPGTRLLVL.

This rearrangement joins TRBV19 to TRBJ2-6; D unresolved. This CDR3 has 15 amino acids. V lost 3 bases, J lost 2 bases, and 8 bases lay in between. Germline CDR1 and CDR2: LNHDA and SQIVND (reference sequence). CDR3 residues: CASSMLGTGANVLTF. In DNA form, the CDR3 reads TGTGCCAGTAGTATGTTGGGGACTGGGGCCAACGTCCTGACTTTC.

About this clone itself: The sample has other DNA sequences that encode this CDR3 too. This CDR3 is CASSHTDTQYF. The CDR3 DNA is TGTGCCAGCAGCCATACAGATACGCAGTATTTT. This chain links TRBV3-1 (or the pseudogene TRBV3-2) with TRBJ2-3, with no clear D. Germline values: CDR1 LGHDT, CDR2 YNNKEL (reference sequence). With 3 bases removed from V and 3 bases from J, the gap between germline ends came to 1 base. The CDR3 has 11 amino acids.

The rearrangement uses TRBV4-3 and TRBJ2-2; D possibly corresponds to TRBD2 (5 bases). CDR3 length equals 14 residues. V was clipped by 4 bases and J by 4 bases, with 10 bases between them. Germline loops: CDR1 LGHNA, CDR2 YSLEER. The CDR3 bases are TGCGCCAGCAGCCGGACTCGAATCACCGGGGAGCTGTTTTTT. Amino acid sequence: CASSRTRITGELFF.

The chain employs TRBV5-6 and TRBJ1-1; D is uncertain. CDR1 and CDR2 (germline): SGHDT, YYEEEE. Between the trimmed V and J ends, which lost 2 bases and 4 bases, there was a span of 9 bases. The CDR3 is made up of 13 amino acids. CDR3 sequence: CASSLLGGTEAFF. The CDR3 region has the DNA TGTGCCAGCAGCTTATTGGGTGGCACTGAAGCTTTCTTT.

The genes are TRBV2 and TRBJ1-3; D is undetermined. The V end was cut by 3 bases, the J end by 2 bases, with 8 bases between. CDR3 length: 14 amino acids. Germline CDR1 is SNHLY and CDR2 is FYNNEI. CDR3 bases: TGTGCCAGCAGTGATTTGGCAACTGGAAACACCATATATTTT. This codes for CASSDLATGNTIYF.

The chain couples TRBV11-2 to TRBJ2-7; D is perhaps TRBD2 (7 bases). The CDR3 runs to 16 residues. Germline V CDR1 and CDR2: SGHAT, FQNNGV. Trimming left V 3 bases short and J 2 bases short, with 17 bases between. CDR3 DNA sequence: TGTGCCAGCAGCTTTTCACGGCGGGGGCCCCCCTACGAGCAGTACGTC. It codes for CASSFSRRGPPYEQYV.

The V and J genes are TRBV2 and TRBJ2-2, with D possibly matching TRBD1 (6 bases). CDR3 size: 13 residues. Trimming removed 4 bases at V and 6 bases at J, with 9 bases between. Germline lookup yields CDR1 SNHLY and CDR2 FYNNEI. As DNA, the CDR3 is TGTGCCAGCAGTGTGGGGGCCCCCGGGGAGCTGTTTTTT. It is translated as CASSVGAPGELFF. The variable domain in full, completed from reference TRBV2 and TRBJ2-2, reads EPEVTQTPSHQVTQMGQEVILRCVPISNHLYFYWYRQILGQKVEFLVSFYNNEISEKSEIFDDQFSVERPDGSNFTLKIRSTKLEDSAMYFCASSVGAPGELFFGEGSRLTVL.